A selection of T cell receptor beta chains follows, all from one sample in a study of cytomegalovirus exposure and HLA in healthy donors. Libraries were prepared by immunoSEQ multiplex PCR; TCRdb keeps only in-frame clonotypes and omits some of them. The profile shows some 150,000 clones, 85% to 90% of them singletons. Source material: PBMCs. These receptors originate from a woman between 18 and 29 years old in good health and CMV-seropositive. The CDR3 runs from the conserved cysteine through the conserved F or W. The order of the fields is J gene, V gene, D gene, clone size, CDR3 protein, CDR3 DNA. D genes are given only for firm matches. Size tells how often a clone was seen (once, few, many) or the class of an expanded clone, and some rows leave it out.

>TRBJ1-1|TRBV5-1|NA|NA
CASSPQVLNTEAFF
TGCGCCAGCAGCCCCCAGGTCTTGAACACTGAAGCTTTCTTT
>TRBJ2-2|TRBV5-1|NA|NA
CASRTGRDTGELFF
TGCGCCAGCAGGACAGGCCGGGACACCGGGGAGCTGTTTTTT
>TRBJ2-1|TRBV11-3|NA|NA
CASSLGRGASTEQFF
TGTGCCAGCAGCTTAGGTCGGGGGGCCAGCACGGAGCAGTTCTTC
>TRBJ1-5|TRBV9|TRBD1|NA
CASSSTGQGYQPQHF
TGTGCCAGCAGCTCCACGGGACAGGGATATCAGCCCCAGCATTTT
>TRBJ2-3|TRBV19|TRBD1|NA
CASSPGTGKGTDTQYF
TGTGCCAGTAGTCCTGGGACAGGGAAGGGCACAGATACGCAGTATTTT
>TRBJ2-3|TRBV28|TRBD2|NA
CASSHPTSVPTDTQYF
TGTGCCAGCAGCCATCCGACTAGCGTGCCCACAGATACGCAGTATTTT
>TRBJ2-7|TRBV7-6|TRBD2|once
CASSLEVGGSGSSHEQYF
TGTGCCAGCAGCTTAGAAGTAGGGGGAAGCGGGAGTTCCCACGAGCAGTACTTC
>TRBJ1-1|TRBV19|TRBD1|NA
CASSKQGIGNTEAFF
TGTGCCAGTAGTAAACAGGGGATCGGGAACACTGAAGCTTTCTTT
>TRBJ1-5|TRBV6-6|NA|NA
CASSRGASQPQHF
TGTGCCAGCAGTCGGGGGGCTTCGCAGCCCCAGCATTTT
>TRBJ2-7|TRBV5-1|TRBD1|few
CASSFGQGNWEQYF
TGCGCCAGCAGCTTTGGACAGGGGAATTGGGAGCAGTACTTC
>TRBJ2-7|TRBV28|TRBD2|NA
CASSFSGRAYEQYF
TGTGCCAGCAGTTTTAGCGGGAGGGCATACGAGCAGTACTTC
>TRBJ2-3|TRBV5-1|TRBD2|NA
CASSLGLAGGTDTQYF
TGCGCCAGCAGCTTGGGACTAGCGGGGGGCACAGATACGCAGTATTTT
>TRBJ2-4|TRBV7-9|TRBD2|NA
CASSLGTSGRTRDIQYF
TGTGCCAGCAGCTTAGGGACTAGCGGGAGGACCCGAGACATTCAGTACTTC
>TRBJ1-1|TRBV13|TRBD1|NA
CASSLGNRGYGEAFF
TGTGCCAGCAGCTTAGGCAACAGGGGGTATGGTGAAGCTTTCTTT
>TRBJ2-7|TRBV6-5|NA|NA
CASTSGVSYEQYF
TGTGCCAGCACCTCGGGAGTTTCCTACGAGCAGTACTTC
>TRBJ2-5|TRBV5-1|TRBD2|NA
CASSLGLAPVGQETQYF
TGCGCCAGCAGCTTAGGACTAGCGCCCGTAGGCCAAGAGACCCAGTACTTC
>TRBJ2-7|TRBV6-5|TRBD1|NA
CASTAGQGVYEQYF
TGTGCCAGCACCGCAGGACAGGGAGTATACGAGCAGTACTTC
>TRBJ2-5|TRBV7-9|TRBD1|NA
CASSALGQIRGTQYF
TGTGCCAGCAGCGCCTTGGGACAGATACGGGGGACCCAGTACTTC
>TRBJ1-1|TRBV5-1|NA|NA
CASSLEQQARDTEAFF
TGCGCCAGCAGCTTGGAGCAACAGGCTCGGGACACTGAAGCTTTCTTT
>TRBJ2-7|TRBV7-3|TRBD2|NA
CASSPKIGTSGRTHYEQYF
TGTGCCAGCAGCCCTAAGATCGGGACTAGCGGGAGGACTCACTACGAGCAGTACTTC
>TRBJ1-1|TRBV5-1|NA|NA
CASSLAAGIDTEAFF
TGCGCCAGCAGCTTGGCAGCGGGGATCGACACTGAAGCTTTCTTT
>TRBJ2-1|TRBV5-4|TRBD1|NA
CASSAGTGAYNEQFF
TGTGCCAGCAGCGCCGGGACAGGGGCCTACAATGAGCAGTTCTTC
>TRBJ2-2|TRBV6-1|TRBD1|NA
CASLGQPEHGELFF
TGTGCCAGCCTGGGACAGCCCGAACACGGGGAGCTGTTTTTT
>TRBJ1-2|TRBV19|NA|NA
CASSIAGYGYTF
TGTGCCAGTAGTATAGCAGGGTATGGCTACACCTTC
>TRBJ1-2|TRBV7-2|TRBD1|NA
CASSLVTGGESYGYTF
TGTGCCAGCAGCTTAGTGACAGGGGGCGAATCTTATGGCTACACCTTC
>TRBJ2-5|TRBV4-2|NA|NA
CASSQDPTEGQETQYF
TGTGCCAGCAGCCAAGATCCCACTGAGGGTCAAGAGACCCAGTACTTC
>TRBJ2-1|TRBV18|TRBD2|NA
CASSRQRLAAYNEQFF
TGTGCCAGCTCACGACAACGACTAGCGGCCTACAATGAGCAGTTCTTC
>TRBJ2-1|TRBV11-2|TRBD2|NA
CASSLGLSGGSHHEQFF
TGTGCCAGCAGCCTAGGTCTTAGCGGCGGGAGCCACCATGAGCAGTTCTTC
>TRBJ2-4|TRBV25-1|NA|NA
CASKGPKNIQYF
TGTGCCAGCAAGGGGCCCAAAAACATTCAGTACTTC
>TRBJ2-3|TRBV29-1|TRBD2|NA
CSVEVTGGGRNTDTQYF
TGCAGCGTTGAGGTTACGGGAGGGGGGAGAAACACAGATACGCAGTATTTT
>TRBJ2-6|TRBV5-6|NA|NA
CASSVRVAGANVLTF
TGTGCCAGCAGCGTCAGGGTTGCTGGGGCCAACGTCCTGACTTTC
>TRBJ2-2|TRBV18|NA|NA
CASSPTGPATGELFF
TGTGCCAGCTCGCCCACAGGGCCGGCCACCGGGGAGCTGTTTTTT
>TRBJ1-1|TRBV6-5|NA|NA
CASSSPAVGTEAFF
TGTGCCAGCAGTTCGCCCGCCGTCGGCACTGAAGCTTTCTTT